This T cell receptor (beta chain) was captured by sequencing in a study of long-term antiretroviral therapy in people with HIV. The germline V gene has CDR1 SNHLY and CDR2 FYNNEI. The CDR3 totals 15 residues. V gave up 3 bases and J gave up 0 bases, with 11 bases separating them. The run of the v3.0 immunoSEQ assay was at survey level. Sequencing used immunoSEQ multiplex PCR; TCRdb keeps in-frame clones, though not all of them. The profile shows about 30,000 clones, just under 95% of them singletons. This chain links TRBV2 with TRBJ1-1; D remains ambiguous. The TCR originated in a man aged 45 to 65 with HIV. Here the sequenced sample was unsorted PBMCs, taken 5.3 years after starting antiretroviral therapy. The DNA for the CDR3 is TGTGCCAGCAGTGACGACCGAACAATGAACACTGAAGCTTTCTTT. Amino acids: CASSDDRTMNTEAFF.